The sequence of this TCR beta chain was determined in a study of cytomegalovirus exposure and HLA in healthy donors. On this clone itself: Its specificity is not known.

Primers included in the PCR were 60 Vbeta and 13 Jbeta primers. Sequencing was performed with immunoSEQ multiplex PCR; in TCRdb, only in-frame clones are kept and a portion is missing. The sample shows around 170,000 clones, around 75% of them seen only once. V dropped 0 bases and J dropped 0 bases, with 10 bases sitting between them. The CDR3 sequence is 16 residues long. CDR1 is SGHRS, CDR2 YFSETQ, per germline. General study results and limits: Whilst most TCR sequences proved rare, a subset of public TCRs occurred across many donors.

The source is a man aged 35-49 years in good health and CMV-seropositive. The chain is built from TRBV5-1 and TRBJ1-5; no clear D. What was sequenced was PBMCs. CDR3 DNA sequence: TGCGCCAGCAGCTTGGACAGCCCCCATAGCAATCAGCCCCAGCATTTT. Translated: CASSLDSPHSNQPQHF.